This T cell receptor (beta chain) was found in a study of response to subunit inactivated influenza vaccine. A single record per CDR3 protein comes from TCRdb applying MiXCR to the RT-PCR reads. The data show about 480,000 distinct CDR3 sequences, roughly 9.8% seen once. CDR3 size: 12 residues. In germline, CDR1 is SGHRS, CDR2 YFSETQ. V lost 0 bases to trimming and J lost 7 bases, with 7 bases between them. This clonotype was detected a few times. Its antigen is unidentified. Whole-study findings and limits: A suggestion made by the authors is that each seasonal influenza vaccination recruits few new T cells.

The sequence was collected from a man aged 50 or older who received an inactivated influenza vaccine. This chain connects TRBV5-1 to TRBJ1-2, with D unresolved. This material consisted of PBMCs from blood, taken 40 to 50 days after vaccination. CDR3 sequence reads: CASSLEGIGYTF. The CDR3 DNA is TGCGCCAGCAGCTTGGAGGGAATTGGCTACACCTTC.